The sequence of this T cell receptor (beta chain) was determined in a study of T cells after yellow fever vaccination. TCRdb re-analysed the 5' RACE reads in MiXCR, keeping a single row per CDR3 protein. This repertoire shows 400,000 to 650,000 distinct CDR3 sequences, roughly a fifth found once; its top ten account for about 16%. The J segment lost 7 bases and the V segment lost 2 bases, leaving 3 bases of the junction unmatched. The CDR3 is 14 amino acids. The V gene's germline CDR1 is SGHTA and CDR2 FQGNSA. The sample here was PBMCs, taken approximately 20 days after the first yellow fever vaccination. The J gene is TRBJ2-1, the V gene TRBV7-2, with 9 bases lining up with TRBD1. This sequence was found in a young man who received the YFV17D yellow fever vaccine. The CDR3 sequence is CASSLTDRGNEQFF. CDR3 DNA sequence: TGTGCCAGCAGCTTAACTGACAGGGGGAATGAGCAGTTCTTC.